The rows below give T cell receptor beta chains drawn from one sample of a study of T cells in Graves' hyperthyroidism and ophthalmopathy. TCRdb used MiXCR to reprocess the multiplex PCR reads, holding one entry per CDR3 protein. Here the sample spans about 290,000 distinct CDR3 sequences, approximately 15% being singletons. Sequenced material: blood. Receptor source: a woman aged 40 to 50 with Graves' hyperthyroidism. CDR3s include the opening cysteine and the closing phenylalanine or tryptophan. Fields, in order: V gene, D gene, J gene, clone size, CDR3 protein, CDR3 DNA. The D gene is left open where the match is weak. Some rows have no size entry. The others give once, few or many, or a class for an expanded clone.

v_call: TRBV20-1; d_call: TRBD1; j_call: TRBJ1-1; clone_size: .; cdr3_aa: CSARDGATGAGETEAFF; cdr3_nt: TGCAGTGCTAGAGATGGGGCTACAGGGGCTGGGGAGACTGAAGCTTTCTTT
v_call: TRBV28; d_call: TRBD2; j_call: TRBJ2-1; clone_size: .; cdr3_aa: CASASSFVGLAGGPYNEQFF; cdr3_nt: TGTGCCAGCGCGTCTTCTTTCGTCGGACTAGCGGGAGGCCCCTACAATGAGCAGTTCTTC
v_call: TRBV20-1; d_call: .; j_call: TRBJ2-1; clone_size: many; cdr3_aa: CSARDLEGASLNNEQFF; cdr3_nt: TGCAGTGCTAGAGATCTGGAAGGTGCCTCTCTTAACAATGAGCAGTTCTTC
v_call: TRBV11-3; d_call: .; j_call: TRBJ1-1; clone_size: many; cdr3_aa: CASSPGSKNTEAFF; cdr3_nt: TGTGCCAGCAGCCCAGGGTCAAAGAACACTGAAGCTTTCTTT
v_call: TRBV10-1; d_call: TRBD2; j_call: TRBJ2-5; clone_size: many; cdr3_aa: CASSGLAGSEETQYF; cdr3_nt: TGCGCCAGCAGCGGACTAGCGGGAAGTGAAGAGACCCAGTACTTC
v_call: TRBV28; d_call: .; j_call: TRBJ1-2; clone_size: many; cdr3_aa: CASNPRNYGYTF; cdr3_nt: TGTGCCAGCAATCCCAGGAACTATGGCTACACCTTC
v_call: TRBV5-4; d_call: TRBD2; j_call: TRBJ2-5; clone_size: few; cdr3_aa: CASSRLAGHQETQYF; cdr3_nt: TGTGCCAGCAGCCGACTAGCGGGCCACCAAGAGACCCAGTACTTC
v_call: TRBV2; d_call: TRBD1; j_call: TRBJ2-7; clone_size: few; cdr3_aa: CASSGRGGQGTEQYF; cdr3_nt: TGTGCCAGCAGTGGGCGTGGGGGACAGGGCACAGAGCAGTACTTC
v_call: TRBV6-1; d_call: .; j_call: TRBJ1-2; clone_size: many; cdr3_aa: CASTHRTQRKDGYTF; cdr3_nt: TGTGCCAGCACGCATAGGACCCAACGGAAGGATGGCTACACCTTC
v_call: TRBV27; d_call: .; j_call: TRBJ2-5; clone_size: many; cdr3_aa: CASKSRGQETQYF; cdr3_nt: TGTGCCAGCAAGTCGAGGGGCCAAGAGACCCAGTACTTC
v_call: TRBV7-9; d_call: TRBD1; j_call: TRBJ2-7; clone_size: .; cdr3_aa: CASSLGGTGVFEQYF; cdr3_nt: TGTGCCAGCAGCTTAGGAGGGACAGGGGTGTTCGAGCAGTACTTC
v_call: TRBV2; d_call: .; j_call: TRBJ2-5; clone_size: many; cdr3_aa: CASSEEGETQYF; cdr3_nt: TGTGCCAGCAGTGAAGAGGGGGAGACCCAGTACTTC
v_call: TRBV30; d_call: .; j_call: TRBJ1-5; clone_size: .; cdr3_aa: CAWSGMGSGAQHF; cdr3_nt: TGTGCCTGGAGTGGCATGGGGTCAGGAGCCCAGCATTTT
v_call: TRBV19; d_call: TRBD1; j_call: TRBJ1-5; clone_size: few; cdr3_aa: CASSIDGTGGMQPQHF; cdr3_nt: TGTGCCAGTAGTATAGACGGGACAGGGGGCATGCAGCCCCAGCATTTT
v_call: TRBV6-1; d_call: TRBD1; j_call: TRBJ2-7; clone_size: few; cdr3_aa: CASRLDRGLGEQYF; cdr3_nt: TGTGCCAGCAGATTGGACAGGGGGCTCGGGGAGCAGTACTTC
v_call: TRBV20-1; d_call: TRBD1; j_call: TRBJ1-2; clone_size: few; cdr3_aa: CSVQGGSYGYTF; cdr3_nt: TGCAGTGTCCAGGGGGGAAGCTATGGCTACACCTTC
v_call: TRBV6-5; d_call: .; j_call: TRBJ2-7; clone_size: .; cdr3_aa: CASSYSSEGQYF; cdr3_nt: TGTGCCAGCAGTTACTCATCCGAGGGGCAGTACTTC
v_call: TRBV18; d_call: .; j_call: TRBJ2-7; clone_size: .; cdr3_aa: CASSPGGQAYEQYF; cdr3_nt: TGTGCCAGCTCACCTGGGGGACAAGCCTACGAGCAGTACTTC
v_call: TRBV6-9; d_call: TRBD2; j_call: TRBJ2-7; clone_size: .; cdr3_aa: CASSYELAGVRTTYEQYF; cdr3_nt: TGTGCCAGCAGTTACGAACTAGCGGGAGTCCGGACCACCTACGAGCAGTACTTC
v_call: TRBV19; d_call: TRBD1; j_call: TRBJ1-2; clone_size: many; cdr3_aa: CASSQDLTGGAYGYTF; cdr3_nt: TGTGCCAGTAGTCAAGACCTGACAGGGGGCGCCTATGGCTACACCTTC
v_call: TRBV28; d_call: .; j_call: TRBJ2-4; clone_size: many; cdr3_aa: CASSPGGDAKNIQYF; cdr3_nt: TGTGCCAGCAGTCCCGGGGGCGATGCCAAAAACATTCAGTACTTC
v_call: TRBV10-1; d_call: TRBD2; j_call: TRBJ2-3; clone_size: few; cdr3_aa: CASSERGLASRSTDTQYF; cdr3_nt: TGCGCCAGCAGTGAGAGGGGACTAGCGTCCCGCAGCACAGATACGCAGTATTTT
v_call: TRBV19; d_call: TRBD1; j_call: TRBJ1-5; clone_size: .; cdr3_aa: CGSSRQGGDQPQHF; cdr3_nt: TGTGGCAGTAGTAGGCAGGGGGGTGATCAGCCCCAGCATTTT
v_call: TRBV7-9; d_call: .; j_call: TRBJ2-7; clone_size: many; cdr3_aa: CASSLTPGEQYF; cdr3_nt: TGTGCCAGCAGCTTGACTCCGGGCGAGCAGTACTTC
v_call: TRBV4-1; d_call: .; j_call: TRBJ2-2; clone_size: .; cdr3_aa: CASSQEDFRNTGELFF; cdr3_nt: TGCGCCAGCAGCCAAGAAGATTTCAGAAACACCGGGGAGCTGTTTTTT
v_call: TRBV19; d_call: .; j_call: TRBJ2-7; clone_size: .; cdr3_aa: CASRSLGGPYEQYF; cdr3_nt: TGTGCCAGTAGGAGTCTTGGGGGCCCCTACGAGCAGTACTTC
v_call: TRBV10-3; d_call: TRBD1; j_call: TRBJ2-7; clone_size: many; cdr3_aa: CAIGPGQLVDEQYF; cdr3_nt: TGTGCCATCGGACCGGGACAGCTAGTAGACGAGCAGTACTTC
v_call: TRBV6-6; d_call: .; j_call: TRBJ1-1; clone_size: many; cdr3_aa: CASSYLNGEAFF; cdr3_nt: TGTGCCAGCAGTTATTTAAACGGTGAAGCTTTCTTT
v_call: TRBV6-1; d_call: .; j_call: TRBJ1-3; clone_size: .; cdr3_aa: CASTRAPASGNTIYF; cdr3_nt: TGTGCCAGCACCAGAGCCCCGGCCTCTGGAAACACCATATATTTT